This T cell receptor (beta chain) was documented in a study of T cells after yellow fever vaccination. Trimming took 5 bases from V and 6 from J, leaving 16 bases between them. The CDR3 length is 14 residues. TCRdb used MiXCR to reprocess the 5' RACE reads, holding one entry per CDR3 protein. The sample lists a few hundred thousand distinct CDR3 sequences, approximately 16% occurring once. Here the sequenced sample was PBMCs, taken 4 to 5 days after the first yellow fever vaccination. This rearrangement joins TRBV12-3 or TRBV12-4 to TRBJ2-5; possibly TRBD1 or TRBD2 for D (6 bases each). The TCR sequence derives from a man aged 18 to 29 who received the YFV17D yellow fever vaccine. Here the CDR3 DNA reads TGTGCCAGCAGTATGGACTACACAGGGAAGACCCAGTACTTC. It codes for CASSMDYTGKTQYF.